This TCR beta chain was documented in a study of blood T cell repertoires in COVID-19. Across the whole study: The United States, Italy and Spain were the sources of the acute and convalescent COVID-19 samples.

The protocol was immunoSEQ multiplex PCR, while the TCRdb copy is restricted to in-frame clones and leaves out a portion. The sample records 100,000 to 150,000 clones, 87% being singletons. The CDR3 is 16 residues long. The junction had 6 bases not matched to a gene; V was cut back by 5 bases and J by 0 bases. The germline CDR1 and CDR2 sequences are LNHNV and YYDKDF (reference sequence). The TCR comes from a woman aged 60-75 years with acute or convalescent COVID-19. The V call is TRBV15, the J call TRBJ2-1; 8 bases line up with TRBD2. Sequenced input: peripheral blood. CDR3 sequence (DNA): TGTGCCACCAGCCTGAGCGGGGGCCTCTCCTACAATGAGCAGTTCTTC. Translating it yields CATSLSGGLSYNEQFF.